These 21 T cell receptor beta chains share one sample of origin, sequenced in a study of shared T cell receptors in the human thymus. The assay was immunoSEQ multiplex PCR, and TCRdb's table has in-frame clones only and misses some. The profile shows more than 550,000 clones, about 87% of them singletons. The same specimen was also included in a second study, on human thymus T cells.

Specimen: thymocytes. The source is a boy under two years old with a congenital heart defect.

The rearrangement joins TRBV15 to TRBJ2-5, with 10 bases fitting TRBD1. Judging by the DNA end, TRBJ2-7 fits better; the J call may be wrong. The CDR3 runs 14 residues. Germline lookup yields CDR1 LNHNV and CDR2 YYDKDF (reference sequence). CDR3 in DNA: TGTGCCACCAGCAAGGACAGGGGGTCCTACGAGCAGTACTTC. It codes for CATSKDRGSYEQYF.

This clone was found a few times. This chain uses TRBV28 with TRBJ2-5, with 7 bases matching TRBD2. Germline CDR1 MDHEN, CDR2 SYDVKM. V was clipped by 4 bases and J by 3 bases; unmatched bases: 17. The CDR3 sequence is 18 residues long. In DNA form, the CDR3 reads TGTGCCAGCAGTTCCAGTGGTAGCGGGTCCTGGTACGAAGAGACCCAGTACTTC. Protein sequence: CASSSSGSGSWYEETQYF. The entire variable domain, with the rest obtained from reference TRBV28 and TRBJ2-5, is as follows: DVKVTQSSRYLVKRTGEKVFLECVQDMDHENMFWYRQDPGLGLRLIYFSYDVKMKEKGDIPEGYSVSREKKERFSLILESASTNQTSMYLCASSSSGSGSWYEETQYFGPGTRLLVL.

V usage is TRBV4-3 and J usage is TRBJ2-4; 7 nucleotides line up with TRBD2. After removal of 0 bases from V and 3 bases from J, the junction contained 14 bases not matched to a gene. The CDR3 loop spans 19 amino acids. Germline CDR1 LGHNA, CDR2 YSLEER. The CDR3 nucleotides read TGCGCCAGCAGCCAAGAAGCGGGATCACAGTGGGTAGTCAAAAACATTCAGTACTTC. Translation gives CASSQEAGSQWVVKNIQYF.

The chain uses TRBV9 and TRBJ1-2, with TRBD1 as a possible D gene (5 bases). The CDR3 covers 13 residues. V dropped 3 bases and J dropped 9 bases, with 15 bases sitting between them. From germline, CDR1 is SGDLS and CDR2 YYNGEE. DNA for the CDR3: TGTGCCAGCAGCGCCCGACAGAATATGAGCTACACCTTC. This encodes CASSARQNMSYTF.

V is TRBV7-9 and J is TRBJ1-6, with D possibly TRBD1 on 5 matching bases. Germline V gives CDR1 SEHNR, CDR2 FQNEAQ (reference sequence). V was shortened by 1 base and J by 1 base, with 11 bases between the two germline ends. The CDR3 runs 17 residues. CDR3 sequence (DNA): TGTGCCAGCAGCTTAGGAAGGGGAACGTCCTATAATTCACCCCTCCACTTT. This translates into CASSLGRGTSYNSPLHF.

The V and J genes are TRBV7-9 and TRBJ1-1; 10 bases agree with TRBD1. CDR3 length: 16 amino acids. The J segment lost 3 bases and the V segment lost 5 bases, leaving 9 bases of the junction unmatched. CDR1 and CDR2 from the germline V gene are SEHNR and FQNEAQ (reference sequence). The CDR3 protein is CASSHWDRGWDTEAFF. The CDR3 DNA sequence: TGTGCCAGCAGCCACTGGGACAGGGGATGGGACACTGAAGCTTTCTTT.

In DNA, the CDR3 is TGTGCCAGCAGGGGGACAGCCAATACTAACTATGGCTACACCTTC. Translation: CASRGTANTNYGYTF. V is TRBV7-9 and J is TRBJ1-2; 7 bases are a match to TRBD1. With 6 bases clipped from V and 0 bases from J, the junction kept 7 bases outside the gene matches. The germline V gene has CDR1 SEHNR and CDR2 FQNEAQ (reference sequence). The CDR3 runs 15 residues.

The chain has TRBV5-1 and TRBJ2-7, with 7 bases that match TRBD2. The CDR3 has 15 amino acids. Germline V gene sequence: CDR1 SGHRS, CDR2 YFSETQ. Unmatched junction bases numbered 8, after V lost 0 bases and J lost 5 bases. CDR3 protein: CASSLDRTGGHEQYF. The CDR3 DNA sequence: TGCGCCAGCAGCTTGGATAGGACGGGGGGACACGAGCAGTACTTC.

The J gene is TRBJ1-5, the V gene TRBV19; no clear D. This CDR3 has 13 amino acids. Germline V gives CDR1 LNHDA, CDR2 SQIVND (reference sequence). Trimming took 3 bases from V and 5 from J, leaving 8 bases between them. CDR3 in amino acids: CASSMWLYQPQHF. The CDR3 DNA follows: TGTGCCAGTAGTATGTGGCTTTATCAGCCCCAGCATTTT.

V usage is TRBV15 and J usage is TRBJ2-1, with 14 bases lining up with TRBD2. The CDR3 loop spans 22 amino acids. After removal of 1 base from V and 0 bases from J, the junction contained 14 bases not matched to a gene. Per the germline V gene, CDR1 is LNHNV and CDR2 is YYDKDF (reference sequence). CDR3 region: CATSRATRLAGGPYCSYNEQFF. The DNA of the CDR3 is TGTGCCACCAGCAGAGCTACCCGACTAGCGGGAGGGCCTTACTGCTCCTACAATGAGCAGTTCTTC.

J is TRBJ2-5 and V is TRBV7-2; 8 nucleotides align to TRBD2. The CDR3 contains 15 residues. Germline trimming cut 4 bases from V and 5 bases from J; bases unmatched to any gene: 9. Germline CDR1 reads SGHTA; CDR2 reads FQGNSA. This CDR3 reads CASSSRGPGGETQYF. CDR3 DNA: TGTGCCAGCAGCTCGAGAGGCCCGGGAGGGGAGACCCAGTACTTC. The full variable domain, its missing parts supplied by reference TRBV7-2 and TRBJ2-5, is GAGVSQSPSNKVTEKGKDVELRCDPISGHTALYWYRQSLGQGLEFLIYFQGNSAPDKSGLPSDRFSAERTGGSVSTLTIQRTQQEDSAVYLCASSSRGPGGETQYFGPGTRLLVL.

The chain couples TRBV6-5 to TRBJ2-2; TRBD2 might be the D (6 bases). V lost 7 bases to trimming and J lost 7 bases, with 10 bases between them. The CDR3 runs 12 residues. CDR1 is MNHEY and CDR2 is SVGAGI in the germline V gene. The CDR3 loop reads CASKGGIGELFF. The CDR3 region has the DNA TGTGCCAGCAAAGGAGGGATCGGGGAGCTGTTTTTT.

The chain joins TRBV5-4 to TRBJ1-3, with 8 positions matching TRBD1. The CDR3 length is 15 residues. With V trimmed by 4 bases and J by 4 bases, 7 bases remained unmatched. Germline V CDR1 and CDR2: SGHNT, YYREEE (reference sequence). Here the CDR3 DNA reads TGTGCCAGCAGCCTCGACAGGGGCAAAGGAAACACCATATATTTT. It specifies CASSLDRGKGNTIYF.

The V and J genes are TRBV6-5 and TRBJ2-7, with 8 nucleotides matching TRBD1. V was pared by 5 bases and J by 5 bases, with 8 bases of the junction left unmatched. The germline V gene encodes CDR1 MNHEY and CDR2 SVGAGI. This CDR3 comprises 14 residues. As DNA, the CDR3 is TGTGCCAGCAGTCTCCTCGGACAGGGCAACGAGCAGTACTTC. It is translated as CASSLLGQGNEQYF.

This chain links TRBV4-3 with TRBJ2-1; 8 bases align to TRBD2. CDR1 is LGHNA and CDR2 is YSLEER in the germline V gene. CDR3 length: 15 residues. Trimming took 1 base from V and 5 from J; bases not matched to a gene: 4. The CDR3 DNA sequence: TGCGCCAGCAGCCAAGCATTACTAGCGGACAATGAGCAGTTCTTC. It encodes CASSQALLADNEQFF.

The chain has TRBV28 and TRBJ1-3; 8 bases agree with TRBD1. Germline V CDR1 and CDR2: MDHEN, SYDVKM. The CDR3 runs 14 residues. The V and J ends lost 5 bases and 8 bases, in that order; junction bases with no gene match: 8. Here the CDR3 reads CASSLTGVGDTIYF. The CDR3 DNA reads TGTGCCAGCAGTCTGACAGGGGTAGGAGACACCATATATTTT.

J is TRBJ1-3 and V is TRBV28, with D unclear. V was trimmed by 5 bases and J by 0 bases, leaving 8 bases between them. Germline CDR1 MDHEN, CDR2 SYDVKM. This CDR3 has 14 amino acids. In nucleotides, the CDR3 is TGTGCCAGCAGTGACGGGGACTCTGGAAACACCATATATTTT. It is translated as CASSDGDSGNTIYF.

This sequence joins TRBV7-6 and TRBJ2-5, with a possible D match to TRBD1 (5 bases). The J call could be wrong; TRBJ2-7 is a better fit for the DNA end. Germline values: CDR1 SGHVS, CDR2 FNYEAQ. The CDR3 is made up of 16 amino acids. CDR3 in DNA: TGTGCCAGCAGTCAAACTCGTGCAGGGTTGATCTACGAGCAGTACTTC. Its protein product is CASSQTRAGLIYEQYF.

The chain uses TRBV9 and TRBJ2-1; D perhaps matches TRBD1 (5 bases). Per the germline V gene, CDR1 is SGDLS and CDR2 is YYNGEE. The germline V and J ends were trimmed by 2 bases and 9 bases, with 15 bases remaining between them. The CDR3 length is 14 residues. The CDR3 nucleotides are TGTGCCAGCAGCGTTCGTCAGGGTAAGGGTGAGCAGTTCTTC. Protein: CASSVRQGKGEQFF.

The V call is TRBV28, the J call TRBJ1-1; 8 bases match TRBD1. Germline V gene lookup returns CDR1 MDHEN and CDR2 SYDVKM. With V trimmed by 5 bases and J by 1 base, 9 bases remained unmatched. The CDR3 has 16 amino acids. In DNA form, the CDR3 reads TGTGCCAGCAGTATAATCTCCGGGACAGGGAACACTGAAGCTTTCTTT. This sequence encodes CASSIISGTGNTEAFF.

V gene TRBV5-1 combines with J gene TRBJ2-1, with 12 bases matching TRBD2. Germline-derived CDR1 and CDR2 are SGHRS and YFSETQ. V lost 4 bases, J lost 3 bases, and 2 bases stayed unmatched. The CDR3 runs 15 residues. CDR3 residues: CASSGGLAGYNEQFF. The CDR3 DNA sequence: TGCGCCAGCAGCGGGGGACTAGCGGGCTACAATGAGCAGTTCTTC.